This entry features one T cell receptor beta chain sequence. Its antigen remains unknown. The data are from a study of radiation and T cells in renal cell carcinoma. Germline V lookup: CDR1 MNHNY, CDR2 SVGAGI (reference sequence). J lost 6 bases, V lost 5 bases, and 14 bases had no gene match. The CDR3 is 16 residues long. TCRdb's table, derived via immunoSEQ multiplex PCR, lists solely in-frame clones and lacks some. The sample holds roughly 150,000 clones; roughly 90% are singletons and the top ten take under 15%. Study conclusions and caveats: Top tumor clonotypes rose in blood 2 weeks post-radiation, then contracted.

The time point denotes: blood 2 weeks post-SBRT. The treatment denotes: 15 Gy SBRT to primary tumor, nephrectomy 4 weeks later. Serial blood draws occurred at baseline and 2 and 4 weeks post-SBRT. This renal cell carcinoma was of the clear cell type. The chain couples TRBV6-6 to TRBJ2-7, with 9 bases that match TRBD1. The origin of this receptor is a woman aged 45-60 years with renal cell carcinoma. The source material was blood, sampled from a patient whose treatment included radiotherapy and nephrectomy. The CDR3, as DNA: TGTGCCAGCAGTGGGAATAGGGGACAGGGAGTCTCCGAGCAGTACTTC. It specifies CASSGNRGQGVSEQYF.